The clone carrying this T cell receptor (beta chain) is a singleton in its sample. The antigen remains unidentified. The entry originates in a study of immune evolution from preneoplasia to lung adenocarcinoma. Regarding the study as a whole: From normal lung to invasive adenocarcinoma, top clone frequencies appeared to decrease.

The germline CDR1 and CDR2 sequences are SGDLS and YYNGEE. CDR3 length: 13 amino acids. Trimming removed 0 bases at V and 13 bases at J, with 14 bases between. The assay was immunoSEQ multiplex PCR, and TCRdb's table has in-frame clones only and misses some. The table has some 5,000 clones, less than 80% seen once. The sample consisted of FFPE adjacent normal lung tissue. The receptor was isolated from a person aged 70 to 80 with lung adenocarcinoma. The chain carries TRBV9 and TRBJ2-1, with a tentative D call TRBD2 (6 bases). CDR3: CASSVVSGGDQFF. CDR3 coding DNA: TGTGCCAGCAGCGTAGTTAGCGGAGGGGATCAGTTCTTC.